Detailed here is one TCR beta chain. As yet, its antigen is unknown. Cells were stimulated with CMV-infected fibroblast lysates at 10 ug/mL. CD4+ T cells upregulating both CD40 ligand and CD69 were sorted as responding cells. The CDR3 contains 12 residues. Trimming stripped 5 bases from V and 6 bases from J, with 11 bases between. Germline lookup yields CDR1 SGHRS and CDR2 YFSETQ. The libraries were made with immunoSEQ version 4 in survey mode. Sequencing was performed with immunoSEQ multiplex PCR; in TCRdb, only in-frame clones are kept and a portion is missing. This sample has 18,000 or so clones, with about 84% found just once. This sample was included in a study of persistence of HIV-infected CD4 T cells. Study-level results: Degenerate expanded CDR3beta sequences were enriched among CMV- and Gag-responding cells.

Here the sequenced sample was CD4+ T cells sorted from PBMCs after roughly 18-hour stimulation, taken from a patient who received antiretroviral therapy. This receptor was taken from an adult man with HIV who was CMV-seropositive. The V and J genes are TRBV5-1 and TRBJ1-2; D ambiguous. Here the CDR3 reads CASSIYGDGYTF. DNA of the CDR3: TGCGCCAGCAGTATCTACGGGGATGGCTACACCTTC.